The 4 T cell receptor beta chains below were found in one sample sequenced in a study of blood T cell repertoires in COVID-19. Measured with immunoSEQ multiplex PCR; TCRdb has only the in-frame clones, and not every one. The table shows 200,000 to 300,000 clones, with about 86% occurring only once. Sequencing used peripheral blood. The receptors here all came from a man aged 55 to 70 with acute or convalescent COVID-19.

J is TRBJ1-3 and V is TRBV9; tentative D call: TRBD1 (5 bases). The length of the CDR3 is 15 residues. Between the trimmed V and J ends, which lost 4 bases and 0 bases, there was a span of 11 bases. Germline V CDR1 and CDR2: SGDLS, YYNGEE. Written as DNA, the CDR3 is TGTGCCAGCAGCACCGGGGGGTCCTCTGGAAACACCATATATTTT. Translated, it gives CASSTGGSSGNTIYF. The variable domain in full, completed from reference TRBV9 and TRBJ1-3, reads DSGVTQTPKHLITATGQRVTLRCSPRSGDLSVYWYQQSLDQGLQFLIQYYNGEERAKGNILERFSAQQFPDLHSELNLSSLELGDSALYFCASSTGGSSGNTIYFGEGSWLTVV.

This rearrangement joins TRBV28 to TRBJ2-5; 7 nucleotides agree with TRBD2. In germline, CDR1 is MDHEN, CDR2 SYDVKM. This CDR3 region has 18 residues. The J segment lost 0 bases and the V segment lost 8 bases, leaving 18 bases of the junction unmatched. CDR3 loop: CASGSTWGREGDQETQYF. CDR3 in DNA: TGTGCCAGCGGATCTACTTGGGGGAGGGAAGGGGACCAAGAGACCCAGTACTTC.

The chain has TRBV28 and TRBJ2-1; a weak D match, TRBD1 (5 bases). Germline CDR1 and CDR2: MDHEN and SYDVKM. The CDR3 length is 14 residues. With 3 bases removed from V and 6 bases from J, the gap between germline ends came to 12 bases. CDR3 nucleotide sequence: TGTGCCAGCAGTTTCCTTCAGGGCCTCAATGAGCAGTTCTTC. Translated: CASSFLQGLNEQFF.

The V and J genes are TRBV7-3 and TRBJ2-6, with 12 nucleotides matching TRBD2. The CDR3 length is 18 residues. Unmatched junction bases numbered 4, after V lost 4 bases and J lost 0 bases. CDR1 and CDR2 (germline): SGHTA, FQGTGA. This CDR3 is CASSSGLAGLSGANVLTF. CDR3 in DNA: TGTGCCAGCAGCTCGGGACTAGCGGGCCTCTCTGGGGCCAACGTCCTGACTTTC.